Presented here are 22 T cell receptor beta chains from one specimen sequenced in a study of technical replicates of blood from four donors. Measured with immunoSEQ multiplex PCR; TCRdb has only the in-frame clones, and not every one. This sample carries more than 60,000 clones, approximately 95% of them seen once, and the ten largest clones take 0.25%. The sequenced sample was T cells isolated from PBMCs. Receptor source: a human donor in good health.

The CDR3 bases are TGTGCCAGCAGTTTAGCGGGATTACCTATGAACACCGGGGAGCTGTTTTTT. It codes for CASSLAGLPMNTGELFF. V and J are TRBV27 and TRBJ2-2; perhaps TRBD2 as D (6 bases). Deletions cut 2 bases from V and 1 base from J, with 14 bases between. Germline values: CDR1 MNHEY, CDR2 SMNVEV (reference sequence). The length of the CDR3 is 17 residues.

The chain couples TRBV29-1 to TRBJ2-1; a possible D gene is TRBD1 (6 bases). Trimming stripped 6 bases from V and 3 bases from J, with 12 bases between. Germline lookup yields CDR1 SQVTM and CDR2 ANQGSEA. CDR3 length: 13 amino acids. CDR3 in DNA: TGCAGCGTCTCAGGGGTTCGCTACAATGAGCAGTTCTTC. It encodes CSVSGVRYNEQFF.

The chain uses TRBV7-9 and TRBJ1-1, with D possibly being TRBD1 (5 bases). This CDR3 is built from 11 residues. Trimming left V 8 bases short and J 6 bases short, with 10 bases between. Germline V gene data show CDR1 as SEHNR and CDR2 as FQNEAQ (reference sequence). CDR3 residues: CASGGEAEAFF. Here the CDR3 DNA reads TGTGCCAGCGGGGGGGAGGCTGAAGCTTTCTTT.

In nucleotides, the CDR3 is TGTGCCAGCAGTGAATCCAGGCGGGCCACAGATACGCAGTATTTT. This encodes CASSESRRATDTQYF. The rearrangement joins TRBV6-4 to TRBJ2-3; maybe TRBD2 (5 bases). Trimming removed 3 bases from V and 2 bases from J, with 12 bases in between. The CDR3 sequence is 15 residues long. Germline assignment: CDR1 MRHNA and CDR2 SNTAGT.

Here the CDR3 reads CASSLVSGAYEQYF. The DNA for the CDR3 is TGTGCCAGCAGCTTAGTTAGCGGGGCCTACGAGCAGTACTTC. The chain carries TRBV7-2 and TRBJ2-7; 8 nucleotides agree with TRBD2. The CDR3 is 14 amino acids. The ends lost 1 base at V and 2 bases at J; junction bases unmatched: 1. Germline-derived CDR1 and CDR2 are SGHTA and FQGNSA. The complete variable domain, with remaining parts taken from reference TRBV7-2 and TRBJ2-7, reads GAGVSQSPSNKVTEKGKDVELRCDPISGHTALYWYRQSLGQGLEFLIYFQGNSAPDKSGLPSDRFSAERTGGSVSTLTIQRTQQEDSAVYLCASSLVSGAYEQYFGPGTRLTVT.

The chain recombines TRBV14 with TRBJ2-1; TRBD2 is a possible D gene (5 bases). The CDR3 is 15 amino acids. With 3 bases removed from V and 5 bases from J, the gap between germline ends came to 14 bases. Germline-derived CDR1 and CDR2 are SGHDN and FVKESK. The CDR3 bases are TGTGCCAGCAGCCATGAAGCGAGGCGGGACAATGAGCAGTTCTTC. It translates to CASSHEARRDNEQFF.

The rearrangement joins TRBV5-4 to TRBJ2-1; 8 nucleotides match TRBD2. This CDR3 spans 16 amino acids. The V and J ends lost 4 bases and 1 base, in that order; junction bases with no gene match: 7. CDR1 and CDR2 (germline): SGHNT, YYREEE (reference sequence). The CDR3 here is CASSGSGGVSYNEQFF. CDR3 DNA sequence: TGTGCCAGCAGCGGTTCGGGGGGGGTATCCTACAATGAGCAGTTCTTC.

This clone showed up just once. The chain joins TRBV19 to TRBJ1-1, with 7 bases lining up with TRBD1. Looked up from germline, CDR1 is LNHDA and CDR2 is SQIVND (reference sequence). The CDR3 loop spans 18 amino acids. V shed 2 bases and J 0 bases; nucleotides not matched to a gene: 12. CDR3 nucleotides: TGTGCCAGTAGTATAATCTGGGTCCGGGACAGCATGAACACTGAAGCTTTCTTT. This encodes CASSIIWVRDSMNTEAFF. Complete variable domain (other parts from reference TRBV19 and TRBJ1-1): DGGITQSPKYLFRKEGQNVTLSCEQNLNHDAMYWYRQDPGQGLRLIYYSQIVNDFQKGDIAEGYSVSREKKESFPLTVTSAQKNPTAFYLCASSIIWVRDSMNTEAFFGQGTRLTVV.

This CDR3 is CASSLDRGQTYEQYF. The CDR3 nucleotides are TGCGCCAGCAGCCTGGACAGGGGGCAAACCTACGAGCAGTACTTC. The genes are TRBV23-1 and TRBJ2-7, with TRBD1 identical over 11 bases. TRBV23-1 is noted as an ORF with a role that remains uncertain. V dropped 6 bases and J dropped 2; count of bases not matched to a gene: 6. The CDR3 spans 15 residues.

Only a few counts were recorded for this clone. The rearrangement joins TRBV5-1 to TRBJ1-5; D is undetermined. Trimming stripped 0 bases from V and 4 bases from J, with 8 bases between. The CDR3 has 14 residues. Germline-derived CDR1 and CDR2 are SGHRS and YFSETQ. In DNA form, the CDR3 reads TGCGCCAGCAGCTTGGCGGGGTCAAATCAGCCCCAGCATTTT. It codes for CASSLAGSNQPQHF.

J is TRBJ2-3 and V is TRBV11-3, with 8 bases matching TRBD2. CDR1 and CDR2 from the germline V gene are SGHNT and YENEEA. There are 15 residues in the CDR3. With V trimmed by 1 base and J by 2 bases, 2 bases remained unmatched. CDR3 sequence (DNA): TGTGCCAGCAGCTTAGGACTAGCGATCACAGATACGCAGTATTTT. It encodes CASSLGLAITDTQYF. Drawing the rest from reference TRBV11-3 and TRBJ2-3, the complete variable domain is EAGVVQSPRYKIIEKKQPVAFWCNPISGHNTLYWYLQNLGQGPELLIRYENEEAVDDSQLPKDRFSAERLKGVDSTLKIQPAELGDSAVYLCASSLGLAITDTQYFGPGTRLTVL.

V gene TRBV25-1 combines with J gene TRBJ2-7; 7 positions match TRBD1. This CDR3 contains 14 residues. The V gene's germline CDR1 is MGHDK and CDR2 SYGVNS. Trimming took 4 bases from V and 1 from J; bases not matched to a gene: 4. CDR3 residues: CASSAPGGSYEQYF. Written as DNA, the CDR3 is TGTGCCAGCAGTGCCCCAGGGGGATCCTACGAGCAGTACTTC.

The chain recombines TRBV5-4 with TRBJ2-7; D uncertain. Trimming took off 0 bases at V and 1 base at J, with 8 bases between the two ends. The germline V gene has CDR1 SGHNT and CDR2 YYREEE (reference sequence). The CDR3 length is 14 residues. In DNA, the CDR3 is TGTGCCAGCAGCTTGGGGGCTGGTTCCTACGAGCAGTACTTC. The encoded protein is CASSLGAGSYEQYF.

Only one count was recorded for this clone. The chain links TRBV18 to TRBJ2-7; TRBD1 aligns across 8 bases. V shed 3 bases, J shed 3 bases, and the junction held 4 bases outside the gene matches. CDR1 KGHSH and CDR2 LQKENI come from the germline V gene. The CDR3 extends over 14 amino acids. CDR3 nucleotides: TGTGCCAGCTCACCCCCGGGACAGGTCTACGAGCAGTACTTC. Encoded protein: CASSPPGQVYEQYF.

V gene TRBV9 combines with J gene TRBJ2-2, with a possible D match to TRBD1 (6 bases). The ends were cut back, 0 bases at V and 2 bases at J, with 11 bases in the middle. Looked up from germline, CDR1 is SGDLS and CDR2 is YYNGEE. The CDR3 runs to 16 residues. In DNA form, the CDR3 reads TGTGCCAGCAGCGTAGGACAGGAGACAAACACCGGGGAGCTGTTTTTT. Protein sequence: CASSVGQETNTGELFF.

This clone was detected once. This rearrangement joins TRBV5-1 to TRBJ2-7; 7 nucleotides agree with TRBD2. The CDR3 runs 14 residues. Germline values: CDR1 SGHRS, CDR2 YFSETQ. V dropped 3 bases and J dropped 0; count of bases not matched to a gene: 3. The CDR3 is CASSYSGDSYEQYF. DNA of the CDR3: TGCGCCAGCAGCTACAGCGGGGACTCCTACGAGCAGTACTTC.

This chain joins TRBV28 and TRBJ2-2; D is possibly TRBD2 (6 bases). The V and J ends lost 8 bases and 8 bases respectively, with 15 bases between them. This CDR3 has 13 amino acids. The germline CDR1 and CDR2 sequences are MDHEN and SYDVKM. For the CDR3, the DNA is TGTGCCAGCGGGGGAGGCGTCACTGGGGAGCTGTTTTTT. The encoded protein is CASGGGVTGELFF.

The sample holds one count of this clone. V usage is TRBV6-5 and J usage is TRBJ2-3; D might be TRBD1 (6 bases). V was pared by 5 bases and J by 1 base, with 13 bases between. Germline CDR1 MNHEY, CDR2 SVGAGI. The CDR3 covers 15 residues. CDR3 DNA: TGTGCCAGCAGTGGGTTAGGGGGTCGCACAGATACGCAGTATTTT. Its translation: CASSGLGGRTDTQYF.

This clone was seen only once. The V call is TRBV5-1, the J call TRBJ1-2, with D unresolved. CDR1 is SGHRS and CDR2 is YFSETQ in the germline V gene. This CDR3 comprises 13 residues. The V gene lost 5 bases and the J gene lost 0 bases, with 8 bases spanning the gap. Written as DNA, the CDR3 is TGCGCCAGCAGTGGAGGGTCTAACTATGGCTACACCTTC. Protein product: CASSGGSNYGYTF.

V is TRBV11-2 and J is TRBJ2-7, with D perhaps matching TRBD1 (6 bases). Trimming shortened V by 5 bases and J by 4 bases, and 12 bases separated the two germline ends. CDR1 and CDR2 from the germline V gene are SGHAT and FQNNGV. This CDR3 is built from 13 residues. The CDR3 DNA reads TGTGCCAGCAGCCAAGGACAGACTTACGAGCAGTACTTC. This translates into CASSQGQTYEQYF.

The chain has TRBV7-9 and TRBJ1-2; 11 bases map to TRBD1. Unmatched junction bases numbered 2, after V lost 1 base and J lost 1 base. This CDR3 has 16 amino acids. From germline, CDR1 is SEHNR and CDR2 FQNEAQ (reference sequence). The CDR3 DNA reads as TGTGCCAGCAGCTTAGGGACAGGGGGCAATAACTATGGCTACACCTTC. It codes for CASSLGTGGNNYGYTF.

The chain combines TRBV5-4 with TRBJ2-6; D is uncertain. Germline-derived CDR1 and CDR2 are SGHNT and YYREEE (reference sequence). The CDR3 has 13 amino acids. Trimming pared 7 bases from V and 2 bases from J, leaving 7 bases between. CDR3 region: CASLITGANVLTF. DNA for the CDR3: TGTGCCAGCCTTATAACTGGGGCCAACGTCCTGACTTTC.